The T cell receptor (beta chain) described here comes from a study of blood T cell repertoires in COVID-19 (TCRdb year 2020). For the wider study: The collaborator samples originated in the United States, Italy and Spain and spanned the acute and convalescent phases of COVID-19. HLA class I and class II types, where available, came from metadata supplied by the sample provider rather than from assay-based typing. The repertoires were made available in a free public database intended to serve as a resource for research on the immune response to SARS-CoV-2. The samples were drawn from two sources: the first 160 participants of the ongoing ImmuneRACE study, and 1,000 to 1,500 subjects contributed by 6 global collaborators. The prospective study material was composed of cDNA or gDNA derived from T cells, B-cell-depleted T cells, or PBMCs. The sample metadata nearly always contained a de-identified subject ID, COVID-19 status, age in years and sex. Subjects who had been exposed to COVID-19, were actively infected with it, or had recovered from it provided the deeply sampled blood TCRbeta repertoires that made up the dataset.

Broader findings and caveats from the paper: Clinical and demographic metadata were provided uncurated, with the amount varying by source and participant.

Enrolling through a virtual design, the prospective study's participants ranged in age from roughly 18 to 100 years and lived across roughly 23 United States geographic areas. In the prospective study, cohorts were assigned on the basis of participant-reported clinical history obtained from a screening survey and a study questionnaire. ImmuneRACE Cohort 3 recovered participants were defined by two consecutive negative NP/OP PCR tests, healthcare professional clearance, or symptom resolution. In the prospective study, mobile phlebotomists collected whole blood, serum and a nasopharyngeal or oropharyngeal swab from each participant. Prospective study participants could optionally give additional blood draws and questionnaires over a roughly 2-month period. Before DNA extraction, blood samples from the prospective study were shipped at room temperature or frozen. The immunoSEQ Assay, a bias-controlled multiplex PCR, was used to amplify TCRbeta CDR3 regions from genomic DNA. For the original study's pipeline: Within the assay, amplification of reference gene primers was used to estimate how many nucleated cells each sample contained. To quantify the absolute abundance of each unique TCRbeta CDR3 rearrangement, sequence reads were collapsed and filtered. For each sample, productive Simpson clonality was calculated as the square root of Simpson's diversity index over productive rearrangements. Sourced from immuneACCESS, this table was stored by TCRdb with only in-frame sequences that have V and J called. A share of the clones is absent; for the studies checked, an unresolved V gene accounts for under half, and the remainder has no known explanation. That table gives V, J and clone size, and the DNA gave D and trimming. For this sample the table gives roughly 190,000 clones, of which around 90% were detected only once. Clones ranked in the top ten supply 2% to 2.5% of the sample.

As for this clone: There is no known antigen for this receptor. There are no base qualities to consult, and no much larger clone falls within one base.

CDR1 is given as SNHLY and CDR2 as FYNNEI, both from the germline V gene. V has 6 bases trimmed and J has 5 bases trimmed; junction bases matching no gene number 7. Counted from cysteine to phenylalanine, this CDR3 has 16 amino acids. Solely the CDR3 DNA is kept, with 48 bases framed from the first base. This TCR came from a woman aged 30 to 39 who had recovered from COVID-19. Sequencing was done on a sample of PBMCs or T cells enriched from blood (not recorded which). The sequence joins TRBV2 to TRBJ2-3, with 14 central nucleotides matching TRBD2. Here the CDR3 is given as CASRAGLAGDIDTQYF. The DNA is as follows: TGTGCCAGCAGGGCGGGACTAGCGGGAGATATAGATACGCAGTATTTT.